The next 28 T cell receptor beta chains were all read from a single sample in a study of OX40 agonist ivuxolimab in advanced cancers. Sequenced by immunoSEQ multiplex PCR; TCRdb stores in-frame clones only, minus some. The table includes 37,000 or so clones, about 88% detected once. The starting material was CD4+ or CD8+ T cells sorted from blood, obtained in a trial of the OX40 agonist ivuxolimab. Source of these receptors: an adult with an advanced solid tumor such as melanoma, head and neck, liver or kidney cancer.

The chain links TRBV7-9 to TRBJ2-3; TRBD2 matches at 7 bases. V was pared by 1 base and J by 0 bases, with 7 bases of the junction left unmatched. Germline V CDR1 and CDR2: SEHNR, FQNEAQ (reference sequence). The CDR3 contains 17 residues. The CDR3 reads CASSLVYLAVSTDTQYF. For the CDR3, the DNA is TGTGCCAGCAGCTTAGTCTATCTAGCGGTTAGCACAGATACGCAGTATTTT.

The V call is TRBV5-1, the J call TRBJ2-1; D remains ambiguous. V lost 5 bases, J lost 10 bases, and 10 bases lay in between. The CDR3 totals 11 residues. Germline V gene sequence: CDR1 SGHRS, CDR2 YFSETQ. CDR3 in DNA: TGCGCCAGCAGAAGCACCCTAGAGCAGTTCTTC. The encoded protein is CASRSTLEQFF.

The rearrangement uses TRBV2 and TRBJ1-5; 10 nucleotides line up with TRBD1. This CDR3 is built from 16 residues. Trimming removed 5 bases from V and 2 bases from J; junction bases left unmatched: 6. CDR1 is SNHLY and CDR2 is FYNNEI in the germline V gene. As DNA, the CDR3 is TGTGCCAGCAGTCCGGTAGGGACAGGGGGCAATCAGCCCCAGCATTTT. Translating it yields CASSPVGTGGNQPQHF.

The chain joins TRBV11-1 to TRBJ1-1; the D is unclear. V dropped 3 bases and J dropped 2 bases, with 13 bases sitting between them. The CDR3 is made up of 15 amino acids. Germline values: CDR1 SGHAT, CDR2 FQDESV (reference sequence). For the CDR3, the DNA is TGTGCCAGCAGCTTTCTCGGGGATTCAAACACTGAAGCTTTCTTT. As protein: CASSFLGDSNTEAFF.

This chain joins TRBV7-6 and TRBJ2-1, with TRBD1 as a possible D gene (5 bases). V was clipped by 1 base and J by 3 bases, with 19 bases between them. The CDR3 is 18 residues long. Germline V gene lookup returns CDR1 SGHVS and CDR2 FNYEAQ. The chain's CDR3 is CASSLGAGIGFDYNEQFF. The DNA for the CDR3 is TGTGCCAGCAGCTTAGGAGCAGGGATCGGTTTCGACTACAATGAGCAGTTCTTC.

The J gene is TRBJ2-7, the V gene TRBV6-5; D remains ambiguous. The CDR3 consists of 14 residues. Germline V gene data show CDR1 as MNHEY and CDR2 as SVGAGI. V shed 11 bases and J shed 3 bases, with 20 bases lying between them. In DNA form, the CDR3 reads TGTGCCGACGGTGGGGTGCTTCCGGTCTACGAGCAGTACTTC. Its protein product is CADGGVLPVYEQYF.

A word on this clone: A junction end diverges from the germline sequence, so it may reflect a read error. This chain uses TRBV7-7 with TRBJ2-5; TRBD2 matches at 7 bases. The CDR3 loop spans 15 amino acids. The germline CDR1 and CDR2 sequences are SSHAT and FNYEAQ (reference sequence). CDR3 in DNA: TGTGCTAGCAGCTTAGCGGGTGCTAGCGGAGAGACCCAGTACTTC. Residues: CASSLAGASGETQYF.

The CDR3 sequence is CASSFRSDNYGYTF. CDR3 nucleotides: TGTGCCAGCAGTTTTCGGTCGGATAACTATGGCTACACCTTC. The rearrangement joins TRBV27 to TRBJ1-2; the D is unclear. V lost 3 bases and J lost 1, with 9 bases in between. The CDR3 loop spans 14 amino acids. Germline V gives CDR1 MNHEY, CDR2 SMNVEV (reference sequence).

V is TRBV18 and J is TRBJ2-7; the D gene is possibly TRBD1 (5 bases). The CDR3 runs 17 residues. Germline CDR1 KGHSH, CDR2 LQKENI. Trimming pared 0 bases from V and 7 bases from J, leaving 22 bases between. The CDR3 here is CASSPPGLRDKSQEQYF. CDR3 nucleotides: TGTGCCAGCTCACCACCGGGGCTCAGGGATAAATCTCAAGAGCAGTACTTC.

This clone was seen a handful of times. The chain links TRBV7-2 to TRBJ1-2; 9 bases align to TRBD1. CDR1 is SGHTA, CDR2 FQGNSA, per germline. The CDR3 runs to 15 residues. The V gene end was trimmed by 2 bases and the J gene end by 7 bases; junction bases not matched to a gene: 8. This CDR3 is CASSLSQGQGGGYTF. The CDR3 bases are TGTGCCAGCAGCTTATCTCAGGGACAGGGTGGTGGCTACACCTTC.

This chain uses TRBV19 with TRBJ1-1, with a tentative D call TRBD1 (5 bases). Germline CDR1 is LNHDA and CDR2 is SQIVND (reference sequence). CDR3 length: 13 residues. Trimming stripped 1 base from V and 5 bases from J, with 8 bases between. The CDR3 sequence is CASSIVRGTEAFF. CDR3 nucleotide sequence: TGTGCCAGTAGTATAGTGAGGGGAACTGAAGCTTTCTTT.

The gene calls are TRBV28 and TRBJ1-4, with 7 bases aligning to TRBD1. The CDR3 covers 14 residues. The germline V gene has CDR1 MDHEN and CDR2 SYDVKM. J was trimmed by 5 bases and V by 8 bases; bases with no gene match: 8. The DNA for the CDR3 is TGTGCCAGCTCAACCGGGACAGAGAATGAAAAACTGTTTTTT. Its translation is CASSTGTENEKLFF.

The rearrangement links TRBV28 to TRBJ1-5; D gene uncertain. V lost 3 bases and J 0 bases, leaving 12 bases between the germline ends. In germline, CDR1 is MDHEN, CDR2 SYDVKM. The CDR3 runs 16 residues. The DNA for the CDR3 is TGTGCCAGCAGTTTTGAGGGTCTAGTTAGCAATCAGCCCCAGCATTTT. This gives the protein CASSFEGLVSNQPQHF. Looking up the rest from reference TRBV28 and TRBJ1-5 gives the full variable domain: DVKVTQSSRYLVKRTGEKVFLECVQDMDHENMFWYRQDPGLGLRLIYFSYDVKMKEKGDIPEGYSVSREKKERFSLILESASTNQTSMYLCASSFEGLVSNQPQHFGDGTRLSIL.

This sequence joins TRBV27 and TRBJ2-1; D may be TRBD2 (6 bases). Trimming left V 3 bases short and J 4 bases short, with 7 bases between. Germline assignment: CDR1 MNHEY and CDR2 SMNVEV (reference sequence). The CDR3 loop spans 13 amino acids. CDR3 loop: CASSFRGYNEQFF. The CDR3 DNA sequence: TGTGCCAGCAGTTTTCGGGGGTACAATGAGCAGTTCTTC.

The CDR3 DNA reads as TGCGCCAGCAGCCCGCTAGCGGGACCTTCCTACGAGCAGTACTTC. This encodes CASSPLAGPSYEQYF. The J gene is TRBJ2-7, the V gene TRBV5-1; TRBD2 matches 9 bases. V trimming: 4 bases; J trimming: 1 base; junction bases outside the gene matches: 6. This CDR3 contains 15 residues. Germline CDR1 is SGHRS and CDR2 is YFSETQ.

The chain uses TRBV5-4 and TRBJ1-6; D is uncertain. CDR1 is SGHNT, CDR2 YYREEE, per germline (reference sequence). V lost 0 bases and J lost 10, with 11 bases in between. This CDR3 has 14 residues. The CDR3: CASSLGSTESPLHF. CDR3 bases: TGTGCCAGCAGCTTGGGGTCGACCGAATCACCCCTCCACTTT.

V is TRBV13 and J is TRBJ2-7; 10 positions match TRBD2. V dropped 2 bases and J dropped 2; count of bases not matched to a gene: 18. The CDR3 has 20 residues. Germline V lookup: CDR1 PRHDT, CDR2 FYEKMQ (reference sequence). The CDR3 DNA reads as TGTGCCAGCAGCTTAACTTCCCCAACACTAGCGGGGAGGGGAACCTACGAGCAGTACTTC. As protein: CASSLTSPTLAGRGTYEQYF. Supplemented by reference TRBV13 and TRBJ2-7, the full variable domain reads AAGVIQSPRHLIKEKRETATLKCYPIPRHDTVYWYQQGPGQDPQFLISFYEKMQSDKGSIPDRFSAQQFSDYHSELNMSSLELGDSALYFCASSLTSPTLAGRGTYEQYFGPGTRLTVT.

This clone has only one observation. V is TRBV6-6 and J is TRBJ1-1; 8 nucleotides agree with TRBD1. Germline trimming cut 5 bases from V and 12 bases from J; bases unmatched to any gene: 8. The CDR3 runs to 12 residues. Germline CDR1 is MNHNY and CDR2 is SVGAGI (reference sequence). The CDR3 region has the DNA TGTGCCAGCAGTGCGATCAGGGGGCATTCTTTCTTT. Protein sequence: CASSAIRGHSFF.

The chain uses TRBV12-5 and TRBJ2-7; D gene uncertain. V lost 2 bases and J 6 bases, leaving 14 bases between the germline ends. Germline lookup yields CDR1 LGHNT and CDR2 FRNRAP. The CDR3 loop spans 14 amino acids. The CDR3 nucleotides are TGTGCTAGTGGTTTGTGGGGAATCCATCGCGAGCAGTACTTC. It is translated as CASGLWGIHREQYF.

This clone was detected a few times. DNA of the CDR3: TGTGCCAGTAGTATAGATGCAAGTGGCAATCAGCCCCAGCATTTT. It yields the protein CASSIDASGNQPQHF. The chain links TRBV19 to TRBJ1-5, with no clear D. Germline values: CDR1 LNHDA, CDR2 SQIVND (reference sequence). Trimming pared 0 bases from V and 2 bases from J, leaving 8 bases between. The CDR3 runs to 15 residues.

This chain links TRBV6-1 with TRBJ1-1; no firm D call. V dropped 6 bases and J dropped 1 base, with 3 bases sitting between them. The germline V gene has CDR1 MNHNS and CDR2 SASEGT. The CDR3 length is 11 residues. This CDR3 is CASRENTEAFF. The CDR3 DNA follows: TGTGCCAGCAGGGAGAACACTGAAGCTTTCTTT.

V is TRBV5-1 and J is TRBJ2-2; no definite D call. The V and J ends lost 2 bases and 0 bases respectively, with 14 bases between them. Germline lookup yields CDR1 SGHRS and CDR2 YFSETQ. This CDR3 has 17 amino acids. The CDR3 loop is CASSFEGPIANTGELFF. CDR3 coding DNA: TGCGCCAGCAGCTTTGAAGGCCCGATCGCGAACACCGGGGAGCTGTTTTTT.

V is TRBV6-1 and J is TRBJ2-3; 9 bases map to TRBD1. This CDR3 has 14 residues. Germline loops: CDR1 MNHNS, CDR2 SASEGT. V was clipped by 6 bases and J by 5 bases; unmatched bases: 6. The CDR3 reads CASRRTGAGDTQYF. As DNA, the CDR3 is TGTGCCAGCAGGAGGACAGGGGCGGGAGATACGCAGTATTTT.

The table lists this clone with a count of one. The J gene is TRBJ2-7, the V gene TRBV18; TRBD1 is a possible D gene (6 bases). Between the trimmed V and J ends, which lost 3 bases and 3 bases, there was a span of 9 bases. Germline V gene sequence: CDR1 KGHSH, CDR2 LQKENI. The CDR3 runs 13 residues. CDR3 sequence (DNA): TGTGCCAGCTCACCGGGACAAGACTACGAGCAGTACTTC. It is translated as CASSPGQDYEQYF.

V and J are TRBV19 and TRBJ1-4, with no clear D. V dropped 4 bases and J dropped 7 bases, with 13 bases sitting between them. The CDR3 totals 14 residues. The germline V gene has CDR1 LNHDA and CDR2 SQIVND (reference sequence). The CDR3 region is CASSTTPWGEKLFF. CDR3 in DNA: TGTGCCAGTAGTACAACACCCTGGGGTGAAAAACTGTTTTTT.

The gene calls are TRBV6-1 and TRBJ2-7; 8 nucleotides align to TRBD2. V lost 0 bases to trimming and J lost 5 bases; unmatched junction nucleotides: 6. The germline V gene has CDR1 MNHNS and CDR2 SASEGT. The CDR3 runs 15 residues. The CDR3 sequence is CASSEAGTRGDEQYF. The CDR3, as DNA: TGTGCCAGCAGTGAAGCAGGGACTAGGGGCGACGAGCAGTACTTC.

The V call is TRBV4-2, the J call TRBJ2-4; 7 nucleotides line up with TRBD2. The junction had 7 bases not matched to a gene; V was cut back by 0 bases and J by 5 bases. The germline gives CDR1 LGHNA, CDR2 YNFKEQ. This CDR3 comprises 16 residues. The CDR3 sequence: CASSQEGGLTQNIQYF. Here the CDR3 DNA reads TGTGCCAGCAGCCAAGAGGGGGGACTAACTCAAAACATTCAGTACTTC.

The V and J genes are TRBV7-2 and TRBJ1-1, with D possibly being TRBD1 (5 bases). V was clipped by 5 bases and J by 7 bases, with 17 bases between them. Germline V gene data show CDR1 as SGHTA and CDR2 as FQGNSA. CDR3 length: 14 amino acids. CDR3 protein: CASSPSTGGYEAFF. As DNA, the CDR3 is TGTGCCAGCAGCCCTTCGACGGGGGGATATGAAGCTTTCTTT.